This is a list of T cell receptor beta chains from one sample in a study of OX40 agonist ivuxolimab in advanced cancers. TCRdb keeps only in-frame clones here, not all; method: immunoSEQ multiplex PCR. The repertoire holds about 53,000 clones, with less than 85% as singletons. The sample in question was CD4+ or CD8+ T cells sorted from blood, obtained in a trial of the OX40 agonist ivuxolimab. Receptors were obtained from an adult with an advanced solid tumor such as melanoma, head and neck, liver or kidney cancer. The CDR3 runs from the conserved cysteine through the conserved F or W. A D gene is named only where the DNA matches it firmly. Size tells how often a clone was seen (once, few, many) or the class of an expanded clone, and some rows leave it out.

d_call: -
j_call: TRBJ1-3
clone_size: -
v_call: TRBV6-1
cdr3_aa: CASSESGSFSGNTIYF
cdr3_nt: TGTGCCAGCAGTGAAAGTGGGTCATTCTCTGGAAACACCATATATTTT

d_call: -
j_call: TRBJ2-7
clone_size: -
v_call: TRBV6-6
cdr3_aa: CASNTPGPPNTYEQYF
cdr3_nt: TGTGCCAGCAATACCCCGGGACCCCCCAATACCTACGAGCAGTACTTC

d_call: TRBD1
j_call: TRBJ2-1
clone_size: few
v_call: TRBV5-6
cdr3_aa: CASMGRGTGNDEQFF
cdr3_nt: TGTGCCAGCATGGGGAGGGGGACAGGGAACGATGAGCAGTTCTTC

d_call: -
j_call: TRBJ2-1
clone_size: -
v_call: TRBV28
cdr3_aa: CASSPRADYNEQFF
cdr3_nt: TGTGCCAGCAGCCCACGTGCAGATTACAATGAGCAGTTCTTC

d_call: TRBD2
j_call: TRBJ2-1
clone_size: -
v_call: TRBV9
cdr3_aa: CASSRPLAVGVEQFF
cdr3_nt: TGTGCCAGCAGCCGTCCACTAGCGGTGGGGGTTGAGCAGTTCTTC

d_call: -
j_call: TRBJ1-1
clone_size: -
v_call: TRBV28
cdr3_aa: CASSFSGPSKGNTEAFF
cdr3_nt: TGTGCCAGCAGCTTTTCTGGACCTTCTAAAGGGAACACTGAAGCTTTCTTT

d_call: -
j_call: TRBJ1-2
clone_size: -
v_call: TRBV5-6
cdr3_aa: CASSLVVQREYLTNGYTF
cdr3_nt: TGTGCCAGCAGCTTGGTGGTCCAGCGGGAATATTTAACGAATGGCTACACCTTC

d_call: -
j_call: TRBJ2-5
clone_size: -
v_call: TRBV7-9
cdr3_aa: CASSPGGTQYF
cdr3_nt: TGTGCCAGCAGCCCTGGGGGGACCCAGTACTTC

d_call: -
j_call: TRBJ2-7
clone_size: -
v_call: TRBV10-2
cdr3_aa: CASSEKWGQTYEQYF
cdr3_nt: TGCGCCAGCAGTGAGAAGTGGGGGCAGACCTACGAGCAGTACTTC

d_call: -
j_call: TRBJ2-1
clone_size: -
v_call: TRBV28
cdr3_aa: CASSPRNEQFF
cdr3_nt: TGTGCCAGCAGCCCTAGAAATGAGCAGTTCTTC

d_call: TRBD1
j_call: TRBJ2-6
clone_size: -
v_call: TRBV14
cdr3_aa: CASSQDLGAGGAGANVLTF
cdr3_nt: TGTGCCAGCAGCCAAGATTTAGGGGCAGGGGGCGCTGGGGCCAACGTCCTGACTTTC

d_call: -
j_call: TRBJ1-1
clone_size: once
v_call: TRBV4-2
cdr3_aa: CASSQGLGQKREAFF
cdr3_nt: TGTGCCAGCAGCCAAGGGTTAGGACAGAAGCGTGAAGCTTTCTTT

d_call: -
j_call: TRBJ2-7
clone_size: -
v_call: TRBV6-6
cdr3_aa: CASSQDSGWYEQYF
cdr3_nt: TGTGCCAGCAGTCAGGACAGTGGATGGTACGAGCAGTACTTC

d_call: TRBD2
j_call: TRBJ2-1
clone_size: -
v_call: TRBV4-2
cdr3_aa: CASSQERWTSGSNEQFF
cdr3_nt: TGTGCCAGCAGCCAAGAGAGGTGGACTAGCGGGAGTAATGAGCAGTTCTTC

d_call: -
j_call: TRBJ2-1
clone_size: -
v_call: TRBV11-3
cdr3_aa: CASSRDGTSYNEQFF
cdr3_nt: TGTGCCAGCAGCCGCGACGGGACCTCCTACAATGAGCAGTTCTTC

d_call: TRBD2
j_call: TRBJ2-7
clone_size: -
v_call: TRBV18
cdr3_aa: CASSRTSGSVSYEQYF
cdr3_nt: TGTGCCAGCTCACGGACTAGCGGGAGTGTCTCCTACGAGCAGTACTTC

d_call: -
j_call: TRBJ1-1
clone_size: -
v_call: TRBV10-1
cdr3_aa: CASSQGLNTEAFF
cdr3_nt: TGCGCCAGCAGCCAGGGATTGAACACTGAAGCTTTCTTT

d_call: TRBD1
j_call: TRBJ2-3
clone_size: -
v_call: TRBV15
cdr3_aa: CATSRDGRGLTDTQYF
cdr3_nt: TGTGCCACCAGCAGAGATGGCAGGGGGCTGACAGATACGCAGTATTTT

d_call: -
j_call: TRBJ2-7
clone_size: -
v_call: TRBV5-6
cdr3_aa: CASSLGARAYYEQYF
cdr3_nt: TGTGCCAGCAGCTTGGGGGCCAGGGCCTACTACGAGCAGTACTTC

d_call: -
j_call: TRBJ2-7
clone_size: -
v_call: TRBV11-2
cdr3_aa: CASSPRRTHLGDEQYF
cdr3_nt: TGTGCCAGCAGCCCCAGGCGGACCCACCTTGGGGACGAGCAGTACTTC

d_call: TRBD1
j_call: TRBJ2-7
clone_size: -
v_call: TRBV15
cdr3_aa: CATSRRTGSSYEQYF
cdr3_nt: TGTGCCACCAGCAGAAGGACAGGGAGCTCCTACGAGCAGTACTTC

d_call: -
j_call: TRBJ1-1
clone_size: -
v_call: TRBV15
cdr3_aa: CATSRALGAGTEAFF
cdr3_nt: TGTGCCACCAGCAGAGCCCTGGGGGCCGGGACTGAAGCTTTCTTT

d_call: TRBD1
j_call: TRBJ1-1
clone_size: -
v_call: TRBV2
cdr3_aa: CASTGDRDTEAFF
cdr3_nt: TGTGCCAGCACCGGGGACAGGGACACTGAAGCTTTCTTT

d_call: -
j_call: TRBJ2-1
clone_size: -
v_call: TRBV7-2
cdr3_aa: CASSYYIQQFYNEQFF
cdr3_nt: TGTGCCAGCAGCTATTACATCCAGCAATTCTACAATGAGCAGTTCTTC

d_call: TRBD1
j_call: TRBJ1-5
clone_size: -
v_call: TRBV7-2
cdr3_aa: CASSLGQGENQPQHF
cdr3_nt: TGTGCCAGCAGCCTGGGACAGGGGGAGAATCAGCCCCAGCATTTT

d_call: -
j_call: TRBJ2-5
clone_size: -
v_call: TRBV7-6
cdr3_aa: CASSSARQSQYF
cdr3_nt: TGTGCCAGCAGCTCCGCCCGACAGAGTCAGTACTTC

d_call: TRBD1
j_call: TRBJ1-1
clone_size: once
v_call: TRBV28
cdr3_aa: CASSLSGLGQGVNTEAFF
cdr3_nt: TGTGCCAGCAGTTTGAGCGGGTTGGGACAGGGGGTGAACACTGAAGCTTTCTTT